This TCR beta chain was sequenced for a study of PD-L1 blockade in urothelial cancer. Study-level information: Male sex and bladder-origin urothelial cancer characterized about 85% of the roughly 30 patients. Prior chemotherapy ranged from 0 to 3 regimens per patient. At 3 weeks after treatment start (second dose) and again at 6 weeks, blood was analyzed.

Here immunoSEQ multiplex PCR was the method, and the copy in TCRdb shows in-frame clones only, minus some. This table has 72,000 or so clones, around nine tenths appearing once. The time point: peripheral blood 6 weeks after treatment start. Per germline, CDR1 SGHRS and CDR2 YFSETQ. Trimming pared 0 bases from V and 1 base from J, leaving 12 bases between. CDR3 length: 16 residues. The clonotype originates from a man in his 60s with urothelial cancer. Specimen: PBMCs, collected around atezolizumab (anti-PD-L1) treatment. The V and J genes are TRBV5-1 and TRBJ2-3, with no clear D. The CDR3 spells CASSLGGGAGTDTQYF. The CDR3 DNA sequence: TGCGCCAGCAGCTTGGGTGGTGGAGCTGGCACAGATACGCAGTATTTT.